The 30 T cell receptor beta chains reported below all come from one sample, sequenced in a study of CD8 T cells in Susac syndrome. Random hexamers served to reverse transcribe roughly 0.45 to 1 ug RNA. TCRdb itself ran the immunoSEQ multiplex PCR reads through MiXCR, one entry per CDR3 protein. Among hundreds of thousands of distinct CDR3 sequences listed, 95% were seen once. The sequencing input was CD4+ T cells from PBMCs. All receptors derive from a human donor with multiple sclerosis.

V is TRBV2 and J is TRBJ1-4, with 7 bases identical to TRBD1. Per germline, CDR1 SNHLY and CDR2 FYNNEI. The CDR3 consists of 15 residues. V lost 2 bases and J lost 3; bases outside the gene matches: 3. Written as DNA, the CDR3 is TGTGCCAGCAGTGAACAGGGACAGCCTAATGAAAAACTGTTTTTT. Protein: CASSEQGQPNEKLFF.

The chain links TRBV5-1 to TRBJ2-1, with no clear D. Germline-derived CDR1 and CDR2 are SGHRS and YFSETQ. The length of the CDR3 is 14 residues. The V gene lost 3 bases and the J gene lost 7 bases, with 14 bases spanning the gap. As DNA, the CDR3 is TGCGCCAGCAGCTCCTCCTCGCCTAGAAATGAGCAGTTCTTC. This sequence encodes CASSSSSPRNEQFF.

The J gene is TRBJ1-1, the V gene TRBV10-3, with D tentatively TRBD1 (6 bases). This CDR3 has 11 residues. The ends were cut back, 6 bases at V and 5 bases at J, with 7 bases in the middle. CDR1 is ENHRY, CDR2 SYGVKD, per germline. Written as DNA, the CDR3 is TGTGCCATCAGCAGGGGTACTGAAGCTTTCTTT. Amino acids: CAISRGTEAFF.

The J gene is TRBJ2-6, the V gene TRBV20-1, with D perhaps given as TRBD1 or TRBD2 (6 bases each). Trimming took off 6 bases at V and 2 bases at J, with 17 bases between the two ends. CDR3 length equals 16 residues. Germline V CDR1 and CDR2: DFQATT, SNEGSKA (reference sequence). DNA for the CDR3: TGCAGTGCCATAGGGGGGAGTGGCGCTGGGGCCAACGTCCTGACTTTC. It codes for CSAIGGSGAGANVLTF.

The count of this clonotype is one. The chain couples TRBV2 to TRBJ2-7, with 9 bases fitting TRBD1. Germline V lookup: CDR1 SNHLY, CDR2 FYNNEI. CDR3 length: 15 residues. V lost 3 bases, J lost 5 bases, and 8 bases stayed unmatched. In DNA form, the CDR3 reads TGTGCCAGCAGTGACGAGGGGACAGGGACTAACGAGCAGTACTTC. It codes for CASSDEGTGTNEQYF.

This chain connects TRBV18 to TRBJ2-4; D uncertain. V lost 3 bases and J lost 0, with 15 bases in between. The CDR3 totals 17 residues. Looked up from germline, CDR1 is KGHSH and CDR2 is LQKENI. The CDR3 spells CASSPAGVGRAKNIQYF. The CDR3 region has the DNA TGTGCCAGCTCACCGGCAGGAGTGGGTCGAGCCAAAAACATTCAGTACTTC.

This chain joins TRBV15 and TRBJ1-1; the D is unclear. The germline CDR1 and CDR2 sequences are LNHNV and YYDKDF (reference sequence). The CDR3 runs 15 residues. V dropped 0 bases and J dropped 5 bases, with 13 bases sitting between them. CDR3 bases: TGTGCCACCAGCAGAGAAGATACTCTAGGGACTGAAGCTTTCTTT. Its translation: CATSREDTLGTEAFF.

This clonotype appeared a single time. The chain carries TRBV29-1 and TRBJ2-3; the match to TRBD2 covers 10 bases. The CDR3 sequence is 15 residues long. V shed 6 bases and J 1 base; nucleotides not matched to a gene: 7. Looked up from germline, CDR1 is SQVTM and CDR2 is ANQGSEA. The CDR3 DNA reads TGCAGCGTGAATGGACTAGCGGTGGGCACAGATACGCAGTATTTT. Its protein is CSVNGLAVGTDTQYF.

The rearrangement joins TRBV30 to TRBJ2-7, with 7 bases identical to TRBD2. V was clipped by 4 bases and J by 2 bases; unmatched bases: 14. The CDR3 runs to 16 residues. Per germline, CDR1 GTSNPN and CDR2 SVGIG (reference sequence). The CDR3 loop reads CAWTRGVAGSPYEQYF. CDR3 DNA sequence: TGTGCCTGGACTCGGGGGGTAGCCGGTTCCCCCTACGAGCAGTACTTC.

The V call is TRBV30, the J call TRBJ1-1; a weak D match, TRBD1 (5 bases). Trimming left V 4 bases short and J 4 bases short, with 13 bases between. The CDR3 sequence is 13 residues long. Germline CDR1 reads GTSNPN; CDR2 reads SVGIG (reference sequence). DNA of the CDR3: TGTGCCTGGATGAAGGGGACCGCCACTGAAGCTTTCTTT. Translation gives CAWMKGTATEAFF.

The gene calls are TRBV20-1 and TRBJ1-6; D is uncertain. The CDR3 has 13 residues. The V and J ends lost 0 bases and 8 bases respectively, with 8 bases between them. Germline V lookup: CDR1 DFQATT, CDR2 SNEGSKA (reference sequence). The chain's CDR3 is CSARDRSHSPLHF. CDR3 coding DNA: TGCAGTGCTAGAGACAGGAGTCATTCACCCCTCCACTTT.

V and J are TRBV30 and TRBJ2-5; unclear D gene. The CDR3 runs to 12 residues. Per germline, CDR1 GTSNPN and CDR2 SVGIG (reference sequence). Deletions cut 2 bases from V and 4 bases from J, with 8 bases between. This chain's CDR3 is CAWSISSETQYF. DNA for the CDR3: TGTGCCTGGAGTATAAGTTCAGAGACCCAGTACTTC.

A single count supports this clonotype. This chain links TRBV9 with TRBJ2-1; either TRBD1 or TRBD2 may supply D (6 bases each). Trimming cost V 2 bases and J 8 bases, with 14 bases left between them. Looked up from germline, CDR1 is SGDLS and CDR2 is YYNGEE. The CDR3 length is 14 residues. The CDR3 spells CASSVDWGADEQFF. In DNA, the CDR3 is TGTGCCAGCAGCGTCGATTGGGGGGCCGATGAGCAGTTCTTC.

CDR3 DNA sequence: TGTGCCAGCACCACCCTCGGTTGGCAGGGCGCTAGCAATCAGCCCCAGCATTTT. Its protein is CASTTLGWQGASNQPQHF. The V and J genes are TRBV7-8 and TRBJ1-5, with a weak D call TRBD1 (5 bases). The CDR3 covers 18 residues. Germline V gene sequence: CDR1 SGHVS, CDR2 FQNEAQ. The V and J ends lost 7 bases and 0 bases respectively, with 22 bases between them.

The V gene is TRBV24-1, the J gene TRBJ2-1; D is unresolved. Germline V gene lookup returns CDR1 KGHDR and CDR2 SFDVKD. V was shortened by 5 bases and J by 0 bases, with 13 bases between the two germline ends. This CDR3 is built from 16 residues. The CDR3, as DNA: TGTGCCACCAGTGGTCCGGGCGCCCGCTCCTACAATGAGCAGTTCTTC. Translation gives CATSGPGARSYNEQFF.

The rearrangement uses TRBV24-1 and TRBJ2-1; D perhaps matches TRBD2 (7 bases). V lost 4 bases and J lost 8, with 17 bases in between. This CDR3 comprises 15 residues. Looked up from germline, CDR1 is KGHDR and CDR2 is SFDVKD. CDR3 DNA: TGTGCCACCAGTGAGGGGGGGGCCCTAGGCCATGAGCAGTTCTTC. Amino acid sequence: CATSEGGALGHEQFF.

CDR3 loop: CASSIRGRNTGELFF. The DNA of the CDR3 is TGTGCCAGCTCAATCAGGGGAAGGAACACCGGGGAGCTGTTTTTT. The chain carries TRBV18 and TRBJ2-2; a weak D match, TRBD1 (6 bases). V was shortened by 5 bases and J by 1 base, with 11 bases between the two germline ends. The CDR3 is 15 amino acids. Germline V gives CDR1 KGHSH, CDR2 LQKENI.

The chain joins TRBV20-1 to TRBJ2-3; 7 bases match TRBD2. Germline CDR1 and CDR2: DFQATT and SNEGSKA (reference sequence). The CDR3 consists of 12 residues. Trimming at V came to 5 bases and at J to 7 bases, leaving 6 bases not matched to a gene. This CDR3 is CSAELARYTQYF. For the CDR3, the DNA is TGCAGTGCTGAACTAGCGAGGTATACGCAGTATTTT.

The J gene is TRBJ2-3, the V gene TRBV14; D gene ambiguous. The V and J ends lost 5 bases and 6 bases respectively, with 6 bases between them. Germline V gene data show CDR1 as SGHDN and CDR2 as FVKESK. The CDR3 runs to 11 residues. The CDR3 DNA follows: TGTGCCAGCAGCTGGCATGATACGCAGTATTTT. This codes for CASSWHDTQYF. Full variable domain (missing parts from reference TRBV14 and TRBJ2-3): EAGVTQFPSHSVIEKGQTVTLRCDPISGHDNLYWYRRVMGKEIKFLLHFVKESKQDESGMPNNRFLAERTGGTYSTLKVQPAELEDSGVYFCASSWHDTQYFGPGTRLTVL.

This chain links TRBV3-1 with TRBJ1-6; no firm D call. The V gene's germline CDR1 is LGHDT and CDR2 YNNKEL (reference sequence). The CDR3 has 16 amino acids. The V end was cut by 2 bases, the J end by 6 bases, with 14 bases between. The CDR3 DNA sequence: TGTGCCAGCAGCCAAAACCGGGGTATGGGTAATTCACCCCTCCACTTT. It specifies CASSQNRGMGNSPLHF.

This clonotype was seen once. V usage is TRBV9 and J usage is TRBJ2-1; D gene ambiguous. V gave up 0 bases and J gave up 2 bases, with 9 bases separating them. Germline CDR1 reads SGDLS; CDR2 reads YYNGEE. This CDR3 region has 15 residues. DNA of the CDR3: TGTGCCAGCAGCGTAGCCGCAGGAACCTACAATGAGCAGTTCTTC. This gives the protein CASSVAAGTYNEQFF.

The chain uses TRBV11-3 and TRBJ1-1; maybe TRBD1 (5 bases). CDR3 size: 13 residues. CDR1 and CDR2 (germline): SGHNT, YENEEA. Trimming cost V 9 bases and J 1 base, with 12 bases left between them. CDR3 DNA: TGTGCCAGTGGGACTGGGCGGAACACTGAAGCTTTCTTT. Protein: CASGTGRNTEAFF. Full variable domain (missing parts from reference TRBV11-3 and TRBJ1-1): EAGVVQSPRYKIIEKKQPVAFWCNPISGHNTLYWYLQNLGQGPELLIRYENEEAVDDSQLPKDRFSAERLKGVDSTLKIQPAELGDSAVYLCASGTGRNTEAFFGQGTRLTVV.

CDR3 nucleotide sequence: TGTGCCAGCAGTTTGGGCGGATCTCCGTACTTC. This encodes CASSLGGSPYF. This chain connects TRBV12-3 or TRBV12-4 to TRBJ2-7; D unresolved. V was cut by 3 bases and J by 12 bases, with 12 bases left in between. The CDR3 length is 11 residues.

This sequence joins TRBV7-2 and TRBJ1-6; the match to TRBD1 covers 12 bases. Germline V gene lookup returns CDR1 SGHTA and CDR2 FQGNSA. V shed 2 bases, J shed 7 bases, and the junction held 3 bases outside the gene matches. The CDR3 runs 16 residues. Here the CDR3 DNA reads TGTGCCAGCAGCTTAAGGGGACAGGGGGCCAATTCACCCCTCCACTTT. The encoded protein is CASSLRGQGANSPLHF.

This clonotype was recorded once. The chain joins TRBV12-3 or TRBV12-4 to TRBJ1-1; D may be TRBD1 (5 bases). The CDR3 runs 13 residues. The V end lost 7 bases, the J end lost 4 bases, and 13 bases lay between the germline ends. Here the CDR3 reads CASTQGQGTEAFF. DNA of the CDR3: TGTGCCAGCACACAAGGTCAGGGCACTGAAGCTTTCTTT.

The chain links TRBV20-1 to TRBJ1-1; unclear D gene. Germline CDR1 and CDR2: DFQATT and SNEGSKA (reference sequence). CDR3 length: 13 residues. Between the trimmed V and J ends, which lost 6 bases and 0 bases, there was a span of 11 bases. CDR3 nucleotide sequence: TGCAGTGCCCCGGCCCGTGTGAACACTGAAGCTTTCTTT. Its protein is CSAPARVNTEAFF.

The chain links TRBV23-1 to TRBJ2-7, with 7 bases that match TRBD1. TRBV23-1 is an open reading frame, and its role is uncertain. CDR3 length: 14 residues. Trimming removed 2 bases from V and 1 base from J; junction bases left unmatched: 2. The CDR3 DNA reads as TGCGCCAGCAGTCAAGGACAGGATTCCTACGAGCAGTACGTC. The encoded protein is CASSQGQDSYEQYV.

The chain combines TRBV27 with TRBJ2-5, with D possibly being TRBD2 (5 bases). Germline V lookup: CDR1 MNHEY, CDR2 SMNVEV (reference sequence). Trimming cost V 6 bases and J 1 base, with 6 bases left between them. This CDR3 region has 12 residues. The CDR3 sequence is CASRRAQETQYF. Written as DNA, the CDR3 is TGTGCCAGCAGGAGGGCCCAAGAGACCCAGTACTTC.

This sequence joins TRBV29-1 and TRBJ2-1; possibly TRBD1 for D (5 bases). The CDR3 sequence is 12 residues long. The germline gives CDR1 SQVTM, CDR2 ANQGSEA. V lost 4 bases, J lost 2 bases, and 6 bases lay in between. CDR3 loop: CSVGTTYNEQFF. As DNA, the CDR3 is TGCAGCGTTGGGACAACCTACAATGAGCAGTTCTTC.

This clonotype has only one observation. The chain is built from TRBV30 and TRBJ2-6; weak D call: TRBD1 (6 bases). V was shortened by 6 bases and J by 1 base, with 13 bases between the two germline ends. CDR1 is GTSNPN, CDR2 SVGIG, per germline (reference sequence). The CDR3 is 15 residues long. The CDR3, as DNA: TGTGCCTGCCAGGGGTTGGGATCTGGGGCCAACGTCCTGACTTTC. Protein sequence: CACQGLGSGANVLTF. The full variable domain, with the rest looked up from reference TRBV30 and TRBJ2-6, is SQTIHQWPATLVQPVGSPLSLECTVEGTSNPNLYWYRQAAGRGLQLLFYSVGIGQISSEVPQNLSASRPQDRQFILSSKKLLLSDSGFYLCACQGLGSGANVLTFGAGSRLTVL.